This T cell receptor beta chain was retrieved from a study of control samples from healthy donors and cancer patients. V lost 1 base to trimming and J lost 9 bases; unmatched junction nucleotides: 3. The CDR3 is made up of 14 amino acids. Sequencing was performed with immunoSEQ multiplex PCR; in TCRdb, only in-frame clones are kept and a portion is missing. The sample holds over 100,000 clones, about 91% seen once. This clonotype was sampled from a man in his forties or fifties in good health. The chain combines TRBV23-1 with TRBJ1-4; 9 positions agree with TRBD1. TRBV23-1 is sorted into the ORF group, with uncertain function. The specimen was blood. The CDR3 coding sequence is TGCGCCAGCAGTCAATGGGACAGGGACCAAAAACTGTTTTTT. Amino acids: CASSQWDRDQKLFF.